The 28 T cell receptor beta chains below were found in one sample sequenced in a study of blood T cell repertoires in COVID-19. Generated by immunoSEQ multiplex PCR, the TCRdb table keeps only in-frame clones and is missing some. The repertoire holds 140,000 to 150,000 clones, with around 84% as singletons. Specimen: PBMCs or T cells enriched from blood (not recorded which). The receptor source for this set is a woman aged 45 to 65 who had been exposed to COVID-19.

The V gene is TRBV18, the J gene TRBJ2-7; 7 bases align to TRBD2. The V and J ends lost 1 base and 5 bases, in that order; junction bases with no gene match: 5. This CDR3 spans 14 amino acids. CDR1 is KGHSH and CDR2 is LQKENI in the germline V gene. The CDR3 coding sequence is TGTGCCAGCTCACCACTGGGGGGGTACGACGAGCAGTACTTC. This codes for CASSPLGGYDEQYF.

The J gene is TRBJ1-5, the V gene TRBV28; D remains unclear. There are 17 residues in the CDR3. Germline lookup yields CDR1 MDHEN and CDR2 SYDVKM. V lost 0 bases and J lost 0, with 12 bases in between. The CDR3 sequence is CASSLWAGSYSNQPQHF. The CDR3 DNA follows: TGTGCCAGCAGTTTATGGGCGGGGTCATATAGCAATCAGCCCCAGCATTTT.

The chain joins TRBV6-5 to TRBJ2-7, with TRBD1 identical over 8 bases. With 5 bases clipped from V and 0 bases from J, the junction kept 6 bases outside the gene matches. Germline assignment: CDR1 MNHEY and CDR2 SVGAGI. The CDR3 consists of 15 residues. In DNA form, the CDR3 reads TGTGCCAGCAGTCTCCGGGACAGGACCTCCTACGAGCAGTACTTC. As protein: CASSLRDRTSYEQYF.

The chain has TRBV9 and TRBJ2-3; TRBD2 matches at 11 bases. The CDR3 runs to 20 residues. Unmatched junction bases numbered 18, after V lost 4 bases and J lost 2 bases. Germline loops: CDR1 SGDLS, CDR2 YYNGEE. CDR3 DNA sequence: TGTGCCAGCAGCCCAAGGACAGGGATCGTAGCGGGGGGGCTCACAGATACGCAGTATTTT. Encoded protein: CASSPRTGIVAGGLTDTQYF.

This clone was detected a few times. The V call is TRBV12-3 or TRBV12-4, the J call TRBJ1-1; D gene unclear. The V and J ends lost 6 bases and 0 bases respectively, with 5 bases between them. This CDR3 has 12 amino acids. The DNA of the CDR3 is TGTGCCAGCAGGCGGATGAACACTGAAGCTTTCTTT. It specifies CASRRMNTEAFF.

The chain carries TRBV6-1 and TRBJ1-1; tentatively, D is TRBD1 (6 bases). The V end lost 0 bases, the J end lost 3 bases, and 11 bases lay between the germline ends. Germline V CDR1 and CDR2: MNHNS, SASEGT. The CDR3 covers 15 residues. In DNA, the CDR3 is TGTGCCAGCAGTGAAGCGAGGACAGTGGACACTGAAGCTTTCTTT. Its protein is CASSEARTVDTEAFF.

CDR3 nucleotide sequence: TGCAGTGCTAGTTCCCGGGACAGCAATGGCTACACCTTC. Protein sequence: CSASSRDSNGYTF. This chain connects TRBV20-1 to TRBJ1-2, with 7 bases identical to TRBD1. Germline V lookup: CDR1 DFQATT, CDR2 SNEGSKA (reference sequence). This CDR3 contains 13 residues. The ends lost 3 bases at V and 6 bases at J; junction bases unmatched: 7.

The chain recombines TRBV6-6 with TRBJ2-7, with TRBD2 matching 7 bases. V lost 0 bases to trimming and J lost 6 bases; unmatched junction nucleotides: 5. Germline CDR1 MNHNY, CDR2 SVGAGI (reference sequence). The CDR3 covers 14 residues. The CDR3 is CASSYSGTILEQYF. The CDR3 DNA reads TGTGCCAGCAGTTACTCCGGGACTATTCTCGAGCAGTACTTC.

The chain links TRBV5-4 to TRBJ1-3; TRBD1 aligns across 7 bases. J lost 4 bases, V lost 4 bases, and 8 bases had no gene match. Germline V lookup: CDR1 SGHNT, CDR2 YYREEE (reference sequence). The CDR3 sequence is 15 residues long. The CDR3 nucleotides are TGTGCCAGCAGCCTAACAGGGGTGTCCGGAAACACCATATATTTT. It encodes CASSLTGVSGNTIYF. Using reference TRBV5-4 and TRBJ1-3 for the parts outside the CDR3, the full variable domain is ETGVTQSPTHLIKTRGQQVTLRCSSQSGHNTVSWYQQALGQGPQFIFQYYREEENGRGNFPPRFSGLQFPNYSSELNVNALELDDSALYLCASSLTGVSGNTIYFGEGSWLTVV.

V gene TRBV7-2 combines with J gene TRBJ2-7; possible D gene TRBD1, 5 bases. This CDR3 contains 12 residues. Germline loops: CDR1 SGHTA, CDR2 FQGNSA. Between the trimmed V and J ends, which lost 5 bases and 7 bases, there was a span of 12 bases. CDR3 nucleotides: TGTGCCAGCAGCCCAAGAGCAGGGGAGCAGTACTTC. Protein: CASSPRAGEQYF.

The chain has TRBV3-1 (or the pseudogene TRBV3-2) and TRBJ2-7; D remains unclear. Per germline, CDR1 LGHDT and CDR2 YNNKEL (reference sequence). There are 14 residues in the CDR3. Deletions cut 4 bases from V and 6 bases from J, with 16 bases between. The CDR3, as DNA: TGTGCCAGCAGCCTCAACCCCGTCTCGGTCGAGCAGTACTTC. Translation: CASSLNPVSVEQYF.

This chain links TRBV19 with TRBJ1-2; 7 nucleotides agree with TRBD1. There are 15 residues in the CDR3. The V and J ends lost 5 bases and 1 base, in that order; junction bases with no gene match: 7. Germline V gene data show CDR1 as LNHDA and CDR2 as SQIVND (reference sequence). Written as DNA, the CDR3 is TGTGCCAGTAGTCCCTGGACAGGAGATAACTATGGCTACACCTTC. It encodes CASSPWTGDNYGYTF.

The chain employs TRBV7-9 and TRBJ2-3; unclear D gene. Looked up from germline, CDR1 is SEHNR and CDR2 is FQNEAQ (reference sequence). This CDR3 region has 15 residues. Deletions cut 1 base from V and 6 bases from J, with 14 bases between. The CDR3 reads CASSLVGSPPDTQYF. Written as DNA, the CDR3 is TGTGCCAGCAGCTTAGTCGGGTCCCCTCCGGATACGCAGTATTTT.

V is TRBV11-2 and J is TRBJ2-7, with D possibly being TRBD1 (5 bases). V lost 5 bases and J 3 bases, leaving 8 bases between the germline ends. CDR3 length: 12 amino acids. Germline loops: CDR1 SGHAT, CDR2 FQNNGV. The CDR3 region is CASSADSYEQYF. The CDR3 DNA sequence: TGTGCCAGCAGCGCCGACAGCTACGAGCAGTACTTC.

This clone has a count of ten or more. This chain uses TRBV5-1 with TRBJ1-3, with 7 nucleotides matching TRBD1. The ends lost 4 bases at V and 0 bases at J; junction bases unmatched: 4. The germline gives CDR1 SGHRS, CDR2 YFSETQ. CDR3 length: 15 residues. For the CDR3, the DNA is TGCGCCAGCAGCGAAGGGGGCGCCTCTGGAAACACCATATATTTT. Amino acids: CASSEGGASGNTIYF.

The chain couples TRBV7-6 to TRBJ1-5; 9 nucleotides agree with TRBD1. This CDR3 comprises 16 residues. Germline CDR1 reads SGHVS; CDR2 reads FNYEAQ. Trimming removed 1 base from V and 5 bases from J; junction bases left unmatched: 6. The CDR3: CASSLDSGTGYQPQHF. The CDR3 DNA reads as TGTGCCAGCAGCTTAGATTCTGGGACAGGGTATCAGCCCCAGCATTTT.

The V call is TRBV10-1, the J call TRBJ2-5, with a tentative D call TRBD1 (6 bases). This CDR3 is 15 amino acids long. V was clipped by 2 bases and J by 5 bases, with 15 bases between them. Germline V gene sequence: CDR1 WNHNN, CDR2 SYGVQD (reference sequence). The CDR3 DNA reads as TGCGCCAGCAGTGAGGGGCTGGGGGCCTGGGAGACCCAGTACTTC. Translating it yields CASSEGLGAWETQYF.

The DNA of the CDR3 is TGTGCCAGCTCACTTGGACAGGGTCGCGAGACCCAGTACTTC. It yields the protein CASSLGQGRETQYF. The chain employs TRBV18 and TRBJ2-5; the match to TRBD1 covers 8 bases. The CDR3 contains 14 residues. J gave up 5 bases and V 4 bases, and 6 bases lay outside the gene matches. Looked up from germline, CDR1 is KGHSH and CDR2 is LQKENI.

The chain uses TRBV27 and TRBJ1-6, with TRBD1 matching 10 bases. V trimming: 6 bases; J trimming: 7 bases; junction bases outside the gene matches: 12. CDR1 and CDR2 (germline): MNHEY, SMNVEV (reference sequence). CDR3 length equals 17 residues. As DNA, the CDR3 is TGTGCCAGCAGCCAGGGACAGGGGCGGAGGGCAAATTCACCCCTCCACTTT. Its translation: CASSQGQGRRANSPLHF.

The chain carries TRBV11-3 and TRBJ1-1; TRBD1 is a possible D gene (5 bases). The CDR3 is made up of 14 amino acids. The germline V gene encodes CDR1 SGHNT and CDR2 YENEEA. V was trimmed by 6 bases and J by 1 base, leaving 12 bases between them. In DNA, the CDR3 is TGTGCCAGCAGTTCGGGGGGGTCGAACACTGAAGCTTTCTTT. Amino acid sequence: CASSSGGSNTEAFF.

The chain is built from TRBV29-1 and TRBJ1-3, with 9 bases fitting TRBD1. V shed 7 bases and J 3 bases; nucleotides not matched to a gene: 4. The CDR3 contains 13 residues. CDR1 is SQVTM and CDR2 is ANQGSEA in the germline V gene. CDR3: CSGTTGGGNTIYF. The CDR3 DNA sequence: TGCAGCGGGACGACAGGGGGTGGAAACACCATATATTTT.

The CDR3 loop reads CASAETGGLNTEAFF. As DNA, the CDR3 is TGTGCCAGCGCAGAGACAGGGGGACTGAACACTGAAGCTTTCTTT. The rearrangement uses TRBV6-5 and TRBJ1-1; 9 nucleotides agree with TRBD1. The J segment lost 0 bases and the V segment lost 8 bases, leaving 7 bases of the junction unmatched. There are 15 residues in the CDR3. The V gene's germline CDR1 is MNHEY and CDR2 SVGAGI.

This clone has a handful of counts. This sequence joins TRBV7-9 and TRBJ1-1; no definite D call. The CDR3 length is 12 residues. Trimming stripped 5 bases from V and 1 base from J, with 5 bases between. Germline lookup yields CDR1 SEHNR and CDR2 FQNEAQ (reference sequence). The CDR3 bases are TGTGCCAGCAGCACTTGGAACACTGAAGCTTTCTTT. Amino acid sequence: CASSTWNTEAFF.

The CDR3 spells CASSLGPSKWNTEAFF. In DNA form, the CDR3 reads TGTGCCAGCAGCTTAGGGCCATCCAAATGGAACACTGAAGCTTTCTTT. The rearrangement links TRBV7-2 to TRBJ1-1, with D hard to call. Trimming removed 1 base from V and 1 base from J, with 13 bases in between. This CDR3 is 16 amino acids long. Germline-derived CDR1 and CDR2 are SGHTA and FQGNSA.

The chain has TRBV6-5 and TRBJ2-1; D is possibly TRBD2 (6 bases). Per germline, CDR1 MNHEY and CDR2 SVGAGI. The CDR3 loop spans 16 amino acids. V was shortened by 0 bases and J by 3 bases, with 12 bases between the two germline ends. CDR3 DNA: TGTGCCAGCAGTTACTCGGGCGGGAAGGGCTACAATGAGCAGTTCTTC. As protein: CASSYSGGKGYNEQFF.

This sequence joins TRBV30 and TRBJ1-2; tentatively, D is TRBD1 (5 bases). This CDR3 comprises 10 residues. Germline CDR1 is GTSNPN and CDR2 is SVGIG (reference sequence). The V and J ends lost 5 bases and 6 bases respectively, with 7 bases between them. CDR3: CAWGHDGYTF. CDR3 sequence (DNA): TGTGCCTGGGGACACGATGGCTACACCTTC.

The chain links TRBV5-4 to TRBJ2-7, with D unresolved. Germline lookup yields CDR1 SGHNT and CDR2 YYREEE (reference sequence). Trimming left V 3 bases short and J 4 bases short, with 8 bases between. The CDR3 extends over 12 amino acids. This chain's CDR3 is CASSSKPYEQYF. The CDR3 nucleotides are TGTGCCAGCAGCTCCAAGCCATACGAGCAGTACTTC.

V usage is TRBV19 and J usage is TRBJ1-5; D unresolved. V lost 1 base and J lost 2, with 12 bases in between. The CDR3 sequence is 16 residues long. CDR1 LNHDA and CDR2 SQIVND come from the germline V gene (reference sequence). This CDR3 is CASSIGARQGNQPQHF. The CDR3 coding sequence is TGTGCCAGTAGTATAGGGGCCCGGCAAGGCAATCAGCCCCAGCATTTT.